The rows below give T cell receptor beta chains drawn from one sample of a study of blood T cell repertoires in COVID-19. Here immunoSEQ multiplex PCR was the method, and the copy in TCRdb shows in-frame clones only, minus some. This sample has roughly 110,000 clones; around four fifths occur once, and the top ten carry 4% to 4.5%. The sequenced material came from peripheral blood. All receptors come from a man in his 70s with acute or convalescent COVID-19. Each CDR3 is given without its conserved first and last residue. Each record gives: clone size, D gene, CDR3 length, J gene, V gene, CDR3 protein. A D gene is named only where the DNA matches it firmly. Rows may omit the clone size; those that give it use once, few, many or a size class.

size: -
D: TRBD1
length: 12
J: TRBJ1-4
V: TRBV5-1
CDR3: ADRGPRINEKLF

size: -
D: -
length: 11
J: TRBJ1-5
V: TRBV7-8
CDR3: ASSLLENQPQH

size: once
D: TRBD1
length: 15
J: TRBJ2-2
V: TRBV9
CDR3: ASSEDTGGPWTGELF

size: -
D: -
length: 10
J: TRBJ2-5
V: TRBV29-1
CDR3: SVVQVQETQY

size: -
D: TRBD1
length: 14
J: TRBJ1-1
V: TRBV6-5
CDR3: ASSYSMGQGDTEAF

size: many
D: -
length: 12
J: TRBJ1-4
V: TRBV7-2
CDR3: ASSFSGSGEKLF

size: -
D: -
length: 14
J: TRBJ2-2
V: TRBV7-9
CDR3: ASSKGGRQIPGELF

size: -
D: -
length: 14
J: TRBJ2-7
V: TRBV7-2
CDR3: ASSFSSAGAPYEQY

size: few
D: -
length: 16
J: TRBJ1-1
V: TRBV27
CDR3: ASSLGRQGLRKNTEAF

size: -
D: -
length: 12
J: TRBJ2-2
V: TRBV7-9
CDR3: ASSLKRGAGELF

size: -
D: TRBD1
length: 12
J: TRBJ2-2
V: TRBV27
CDR3: ASRITGDTGELF

size: few
D: -
length: 11
J: TRBJ1-4
V: TRBV7-9
CDR3: ATGRGANEKLF

size: -
D: -
length: 13
J: TRBJ2-3
V: TRBV19
CDR3: ASSIWGGATDTQY

size: -
D: TRBD1
length: 13
J: TRBJ2-2
V: TRBV15
CDR3: ATSTQGKNTGELF

size: -
D: -
length: 12
J: TRBJ1-1
V: TRBV6-5
CDR3: ASSYSQGHTEAF

size: -
D: TRBD2
length: 13
J: TRBJ2-5
V: TRBV5-1
CDR3: ASSLAPGGEETQY

size: -
D: -
length: 13
J: TRBJ2-2
V: TRBV5-1
CDR3: ASSLRQTNTGELF

size: -
D: TRBD2
length: 17
J: TRBJ2-3
V: TRBV5-4
CDR3: ASSPKQSGRFSSTDTQY

size: few
D: -
length: 13
J: TRBJ2-1
V: TRBV7-3
CDR3: ASSQTLTDRGEQF

size: -
D: -
length: 12
J: TRBJ2-7
V: TRBV7-9
CDR3: ASSQGLNFYEQY

size: once
D: TRBD1
length: 13
J: TRBJ1-1
V: TRBV5-1
CDR3: ASSLSGQGGTEAF

size: -
D: -
length: 13
J: TRBJ1-1
V: TRBV9
CDR3: ASSPTGGFWTEAF

size: many
D: TRBD2
length: 14
J: TRBJ2-3
V: TRBV7-3
CDR3: ASSSGGSGGTDTQY

size: -
D: -
length: 12
J: TRBJ2-7
V: TRBV18
CDR3: ASSPGGSSYEQY

size: -
D: -
length: 13
J: TRBJ2-7
V: TRBV7-8
CDR3: ASSLRIDTNYEQY

size: -
D: TRBD1
length: 14
J: TRBJ1-4
V: TRBV7-9
CDR3: ASSPSRGRTNEKLF

size: -
D: -
length: 12
J: TRBJ2-6
V: TRBV28
CDR3: ASSSGSGANVLT